These T cell receptor beta chains were read from a single sample in a study of T-cell memory formation after mild COVID-19. Each CDR3 protein is one row after TCRdb ran MiXCR on the 5' RACE reads. The sample has roughly 250,000 distinct CDR3 sequences, approximately 15% seen once. Sequencing input: PBMCs or a T cell subset sorted from them (not recorded which). The source of these receptors is a man between 18 and 29 years old who had mild COVID-19 (a few samples of this study predate the infection). Cell type and time point are not known. CDR3s include the opening cysteine and the closing phenylalanine or tryptophan. D genes are given only for firm matches. Expanded clones are given a class, and other clones once, few, many or no size at all.

j_call: TRBJ1-1; v_call: TRBV7-3; d_call: -; clone_size: -; cdr3_aa: CASSLGPSTHVLFF; cdr3_nt: TGTGCCAGCAGCTTAGGCCCCTCAACTCATGTGTTATTCTTT
j_call: TRBJ2-2; v_call: TRBV5-1; d_call: TRBD1; clone_size: -; cdr3_aa: CASSPTGTPGELFF; cdr3_nt: TGCGCCAGCAGCCCGACAGGGACCCCCGGGGAGCTGTTTTTT
j_call: TRBJ1-5; v_call: TRBV7-8; d_call: -; clone_size: many; cdr3_aa: CASSHINYSPNQPQHF; cdr3_nt: TGTGCCAGCAGCCATATTAACTATAGCCCCAATCAGCCCCAGCATTTT
j_call: TRBJ2-2; v_call: TRBV5-1; d_call: TRBD1; clone_size: many; cdr3_aa: CASSPNPDRGLGGTGELFF; cdr3_nt: TGCGCCAGCAGCCCTAACCCGGACAGGGGGCTAGGCGGCACCGGGGAGCTGTTTTTT
j_call: TRBJ2-2; v_call: TRBV11-3; d_call: -; clone_size: few; cdr3_aa: CASRARHTGELFF; cdr3_nt: TGTGCCAGCAGGGCCAGACACACCGGGGAGCTGTTTTTT
j_call: TRBJ2-3; v_call: TRBV5-1; d_call: -; clone_size: -; cdr3_aa: CASSSPGGADTQYF; cdr3_nt: TGCGCCAGCAGCTCTCCTGGTGGGGCAGATACGCAGTATTTT
j_call: TRBJ2-1; v_call: TRBV11-2; d_call: TRBD2; clone_size: many; cdr3_aa: CASSPTGGNEQFF; cdr3_nt: TGTGCCAGCAGTCCAACGGGGGGCAATGAGCAGTTCTTC
j_call: TRBJ1-3; v_call: TRBV6-5; d_call: -; clone_size: few; cdr3_aa: CASSYGTPGDGNTIYF; cdr3_nt: TGTGCCAGCAGTTACGGGACCCCCGGGGATGGAAACACCATATATTTT
j_call: TRBJ2-7; v_call: TRBV4-1; d_call: TRBD2; clone_size: -; cdr3_aa: CASSQEGPGGPYEQYF; cdr3_nt: TGCGCCAGCAGCCAAGAGGGCCCGGGGGGACCCTACGAGCAGTACTTC
j_call: TRBJ1-2; v_call: TRBV24-1; d_call: TRBD1; clone_size: few; cdr3_aa: CATSDPGTAYYGYTF; cdr3_nt: TGTGCCACCAGTGACCCCGGGACAGCCTACTATGGCTACACCTTC
j_call: TRBJ2-7; v_call: TRBV5-1; d_call: TRBD1; clone_size: once; cdr3_aa: CASSSSGTGGYEQYF; cdr3_nt: TGCGCCAGCAGCTCTTCCGGGACAGGGGGCTACGAGCAGTACTTC
j_call: TRBJ2-5; v_call: TRBV27; d_call: -; clone_size: -; cdr3_aa: CASSLSFRDGETQYF; cdr3_nt: TGTGCCAGCAGTTTATCCTTCAGGGACGGGGAGACCCAGTACTTC
j_call: TRBJ2-3; v_call: TRBV20-1; d_call: -; clone_size: few; cdr3_aa: CSASGLGDTQYF; cdr3_nt: TGCAGTGCTAGCGGGTTGGGAGATACGCAGTATTTT
j_call: TRBJ2-7; v_call: TRBV6-2/TRBV6-3; d_call: -; clone_size: few; cdr3_aa: CATLGLAYEQYF; cdr3_nt: TGTGCCACTTTGGGCCTGGCCTACGAGCAGTACTTC
j_call: TRBJ1-2; v_call: TRBV6-2/TRBV6-3; d_call: -; clone_size: few; cdr3_aa: CASSPTRNYGYTF; cdr3_nt: TGTGCCAGCAGCCCAACAAGGAACTATGGCTACACCTTC
j_call: TRBJ2-3; v_call: TRBV27; d_call: -; clone_size: -; cdr3_aa: CASSLEMSTDTQYF; cdr3_nt: TGTGCCAGCAGCTTAGAGATGAGCACAGATACGCAGTATTTT
j_call: TRBJ2-3; v_call: TRBV5-1; d_call: -; clone_size: few; cdr3_aa: CASSLVLGSGDTQYF; cdr3_nt: TGCGCCAGCAGCTTGGTCTTGGGGAGTGGAGATACGCAGTATTTT
j_call: TRBJ2-7; v_call: TRBV7-2; d_call: -; clone_size: few; cdr3_aa: CASSRGQTYEQYF; cdr3_nt: TGTGCCAGCAGCAGAGGACAGACCTACGAGCAGTACTTC
j_call: TRBJ2-7; v_call: TRBV20-1; d_call: -; clone_size: many; cdr3_aa: CSASPPTGDEQYF; cdr3_nt: TGCAGTGCTAGTCCTCCCACAGGAGACGAGCAGTACTTC
j_call: TRBJ2-5; v_call: TRBV11-2; d_call: -; clone_size: few; cdr3_aa: CASSTPRVSETQYF; cdr3_nt: TGTGCCAGCAGCACTCCGCGGGTTTCAGAGACCCAGTACTTC
j_call: TRBJ2-3; v_call: TRBV6-5; d_call: TRBD1; clone_size: few; cdr3_aa: CASSYSGAGGPDTQYF; cdr3_nt: TGTGCCAGCAGTTACTCAGGGGCAGGGGGACCAGATACGCAGTATTTT
j_call: TRBJ2-3; v_call: TRBV27; d_call: TRBD2; clone_size: many; cdr3_aa: CASSPLAGGRTQYF; cdr3_nt: TGTGCCAGCAGTCCCTTAGCGGGGGGGCGTACGCAGTATTTT
j_call: TRBJ1-2; v_call: TRBV28; d_call: -; clone_size: -; cdr3_aa: CASSLGFGYTF; cdr3_nt: TGTGCCAGCAGTTTGGGTTTTGGCTACACCTTC
j_call: TRBJ2-6; v_call: TRBV9; d_call: -; clone_size: few; cdr3_aa: CASSVGSLSGANVLTF; cdr3_nt: TGTGCCAGCAGCGTAGGTAGCCTCTCTGGGGCCAACGTCCTGACTTTC
j_call: TRBJ2-7; v_call: TRBV12-3/TRBV12-4; d_call: TRBD1; clone_size: -; cdr3_aa: CASSHQGQLYEQYF; cdr3_nt: TGTGCCAGCAGCCATCAGGGACAGCTCTACGAGCAGTACTTC
j_call: TRBJ1-3; v_call: TRBV27; d_call: -; clone_size: few; cdr3_aa: CASRARGSGNTIYF; cdr3_nt: TGTGCCAGCCGCGCCAGGGGTTCTGGAAACACCATATATTTT
j_call: TRBJ2-5; v_call: TRBV7-2; d_call: -; clone_size: many; cdr3_aa: CASSPGYSETQYF; cdr3_nt: TGTGCCAGCAGCCCAGGGTATTCAGAGACCCAGTACTTC
j_call: TRBJ2-5; v_call: TRBV5-5; d_call: -; clone_size: few; cdr3_aa: CASSLTGPLTQYF; cdr3_nt: TGTGCCAGCAGCTTGACAGGCCCTCTGACCCAGTACTTC
j_call: TRBJ2-5; v_call: TRBV24-1; d_call: -; clone_size: -; cdr3_aa: CATSDSPRRETQYF; cdr3_nt: TGTGCCACCAGTGATTCACCAAGGAGAGAGACCCAGTACTTC
j_call: TRBJ2-3; v_call: TRBV12-3/TRBV12-4; d_call: -; clone_size: few; cdr3_aa: CASSNRGDTQYF; cdr3_nt: TGTGCCAGCAGTAACCGGGGAGATACGCAGTATTTT
j_call: TRBJ1-1; v_call: TRBV7-6; d_call: -; clone_size: few; cdr3_aa: CASSSGQSAEAFF; cdr3_nt: TGTGCCAGCAGCTCGGGACAAAGCGCTGAAGCTTTCTTT
j_call: TRBJ2-7; v_call: TRBV3-1; d_call: TRBD2; clone_size: many; cdr3_aa: CASSRGLAGSYEQYF; cdr3_nt: TGTGCCAGCAGCCGAGGACTAGCGGGTTCCTACGAGCAGTACTTC
j_call: TRBJ2-1; v_call: TRBV9; d_call: -; clone_size: few; cdr3_aa: CASSVVGSSYNEQFF; cdr3_nt: TGTGCCAGCAGCGTAGTGGGAAGCTCCTACAATGAGCAGTTCTTC
j_call: TRBJ2-1; v_call: TRBV6-5; d_call: -; clone_size: few; cdr3_aa: CASSRPDSYNEQFF; cdr3_nt: TGTGCCAGCAGTAGACCTGACTCCTACAATGAGCAGTTCTTC
j_call: TRBJ1-5; v_call: TRBV6-2/TRBV6-3; d_call: -; clone_size: few; cdr3_aa: CASSYPRASGQPQHF; cdr3_nt: TGTGCCAGCAGTTACCCCCGGGCCTCGGGACAGCCCCAGCATTTT
j_call: TRBJ2-1; v_call: TRBV9; d_call: -; clone_size: few; cdr3_aa: CASSVGEYNEQFF; cdr3_nt: TGTGCCAGCAGCGTGGGAGAATACAATGAGCAGTTCTTC
j_call: TRBJ2-1; v_call: TRBV7-3; d_call: -; clone_size: -; cdr3_aa: CASSIRGSGEQFF; cdr3_nt: TGTGCCAGCAGTATCCGGGGAAGCGGTGAGCAGTTCTTC
j_call: TRBJ1-1; v_call: TRBV2; d_call: TRBD1; clone_size: -; cdr3_aa: CASSDRGAFFEAFF; cdr3_nt: TGTGCCAGCAGTGACAGGGGGGCCTTCTTTGAAGCTTTCTTT
j_call: TRBJ2-7; v_call: TRBV15; d_call: -; clone_size: many; cdr3_aa: CATSTGGEGLSEQYF; cdr3_nt: TGTGCCACCAGCACGGGCGGGGAAGGGCTAAGCGAGCAGTACTTC
j_call: TRBJ2-2; v_call: TRBV4-2; d_call: TRBD2; clone_size: few; cdr3_aa: CASSRDRGLAGGTNTGELFF; cdr3_nt: TGTGCCAGCAGCCGGGACCGAGGACTAGCGGGGGGAACGAACACCGGGGAGCTGTTTTTT
j_call: TRBJ1-2; v_call: TRBV7-2; d_call: TRBD1; clone_size: -; cdr3_aa: CASSLGGSDRGGYTF; cdr3_nt: TGTGCCAGCAGCTTAGGGGGGTCGGACAGGGGAGGCTACACCTTC
j_call: TRBJ1-2; v_call: TRBV7-9; d_call: -; clone_size: few; cdr3_aa: CASSEPGAGNYGYTF; cdr3_nt: TGTGCCAGCAGCGAACCTGGGGCAGGGAACTATGGCTACACCTTC
j_call: TRBJ2-3; v_call: TRBV7-2; d_call: TRBD2; clone_size: few; cdr3_aa: CASSSGLATDTQYF; cdr3_nt: TGTGCCAGCAGCTCTGGACTAGCGACAGATACGCAGTATTTT
j_call: TRBJ1-2; v_call: TRBV7-2; d_call: -; clone_size: few; cdr3_aa: CASSLFPGGNYGYTF; cdr3_nt: TGTGCCAGCAGCTTATTCCCTGGGGGCAACTATGGCTACACCTTC
j_call: TRBJ1-3; v_call: TRBV7-9; d_call: -; clone_size: -; cdr3_aa: CASSLTAGGVLGNTIYF; cdr3_nt: TGTGCCAGCAGCTTAACCGCCGGAGGTGTTTTGGGAAACACCATATATTTT
j_call: TRBJ2-3; v_call: TRBV12-3/TRBV12-4; d_call: -; clone_size: many; cdr3_aa: CASRPSTDTQYF; cdr3_nt: TGTGCCAGCAGGCCAAGCACAGATACGCAGTATTTT
j_call: TRBJ1-2; v_call: TRBV4-2; d_call: -; clone_size: few; cdr3_aa: CASSQQGEASGYTF; cdr3_nt: TGTGCCAGCAGCCAGCAGGGAGAGGCTTCTGGCTACACCTTC
j_call: TRBJ1-2; v_call: TRBV4-3; d_call: TRBD1; clone_size: -; cdr3_aa: CASSQVLGTGAGYTF; cdr3_nt: TGCGCCAGCAGCCAAGTTTTAGGGACAGGGGCGGGCTACACCTTC
j_call: TRBJ2-7; v_call: TRBV6-5; d_call: -; clone_size: few; cdr3_aa: CASLGGAGGEQYF; cdr3_nt: TGTGCCAGCCTTGGAGGAGCCGGCGGAGAGCAGTACTTC
j_call: TRBJ2-1; v_call: TRBV20-1; d_call: TRBD2; clone_size: many; cdr3_aa: CSARDAAGAYNEQFF; cdr3_nt: TGCAGTGCTAGAGACGCAGCGGGGGCCTACAATGAGCAGTTCTTC
j_call: TRBJ1-4; v_call: TRBV21-1; d_call: -; clone_size: few; cdr3_aa: CVEPGQTNEKLFF; cdr3_nt: TGTGTTGAACCCGGGCAGACTAATGAAAAACTGTTTTTT
j_call: TRBJ1-2; v_call: TRBV6-2/TRBV6-3; d_call: -; clone_size: -; cdr3_aa: CASSPRQSHGYTF; cdr3_nt: TGTGCCAGCAGTCCCCGACAGTCCCATGGCTACACCTTC
j_call: TRBJ1-3; v_call: TRBV7-2; d_call: -; clone_size: few; cdr3_aa: CASSLSGRDGNTIYF; cdr3_nt: TGTGCCAGCAGCTTATCCGGCAGGGATGGAAACACCATATATTTT
j_call: TRBJ2-3; v_call: TRBV12-3/TRBV12-4; d_call: TRBD2; clone_size: -; cdr3_aa: CASSLAYLVGLVGTDTQYF; cdr3_nt: TGTGCCAGCAGTTTAGCGTACTTAGTGGGACTAGTGGGCACAGATACGCAGTATTTT
j_call: TRBJ1-5; v_call: TRBV12-3/TRBV12-4; d_call: -; clone_size: -; cdr3_aa: CASSLSRGNQPQHF; cdr3_nt: TGTGCCAGCAGTTTAAGTCGTGGGAATCAGCCCCAGCATTTT